Listed below are T cell receptor beta chains from one sample, sequenced in a study of OX40 agonist ivuxolimab in advanced cancers. TCRdb keeps only in-frame clones here, not all; method: immunoSEQ multiplex PCR. The data hold under 85,000 clones, with around nine tenths observed a single time. The source was CD4+ or CD8+ T cells sorted from blood, collected in a trial of the OX40 agonist ivuxolimab. These receptors were obtained from an adult with an advanced solid tumor such as melanoma, head and neck, liver or kidney cancer. The CDR3 runs from the conserved cysteine through the conserved F or W. A D gene is named only where the DNA matches it firmly. Part of the rows lack a size; the others show once, few, many or a class for expanded clones.

d_gene | j_gene | abundance | v_gene | CDR3nt | CDR3aa
TRBD1 | TRBJ1-6 | . | TRBV7-9 | TGTGCCAGCAGCTGGGGACAGGGGATCTCACCCCTCCACTTT | CASSWGQGISPLHF
. | TRBJ1-5 | . | TRBV7-2 | TGTGCCAGCAGCTTAGTGGCCGGGTTGAATCAGCCCCAGCATTTT | CASSLVAGLNQPQHF
TRBD2 | TRBJ2-1 | . | TRBV6-1 | TGTGCCAGCAAGAGGACTAGCGGACCCAATGAGCAGTTCTTC | CASKRTSGPNEQFF
. | TRBJ2-6 | . | TRBV10-3 | TGTGCCATCAGCGGCGGGGCCAACGTCCTGACTTTC | CAISGGANVLTF
TRBD2 | TRBJ2-1 | . | TRBV7-2 | TGTGCCAGCAGCCAAGCGGGAGGGCCCAATGAGCAGTTCTTC | CASSQAGGPNEQFF
TRBD2 | TRBJ2-3 | . | TRBV9 | TGTGCCAGCAGCGTATTTCCTAGCGGGGCAGATACGCAGTATTTT | CASSVFPSGADTQYF
. | TRBJ2-2 | . | TRBV19 | TGTGCCAGTTACGGTCTAGCAGCGACCGGGGAGCTGTTTTTT | CASYGLAATGELFF
. | TRBJ2-7 | . | TRBV5-4 | TGTGCCAGCAGCTTGGCCCCCCCCTATACCTACGAGCAGTACTTC | CASSLAPPYTYEQYF
. | TRBJ2-3 | . | TRBV5-1 | TGCGCCAGCAGCGCAATGGGACCGGATACGCAGTATTTT | CASSAMGPDTQYF
. | TRBJ2-3 | . | TRBV6-6 | TGTGCCAGCAGTCCGGGGTCAGATACGCAGTATTTT | CASSPGSDTQYF
. | TRBJ1-4 | . | TRBV9 | TGTGCCAGCAGCCCCCGGGCCTTCAATGAAAAACTGTTTTTT | CASSPRAFNEKLFF
. | TRBJ1-2 | . | TRBV10-2 | TGCGCCAGCAGTACTGAGGACTACTATGGCTACACCTTC | CASSTEDYYGYTF
. | TRBJ2-7 | few | TRBV7-3 | TGTGCCAGCAGCCGCGGCCGGACAGGGACTAACGAGCAGTACTTC | CASSRGRTGTNEQYF
. | TRBJ1-3 | . | TRBV4-3 | TGCGCCAGCAGCCAAGGGGCAGGGAGGGACACCATATATTTT | CASSQGAGRDTIYF
. | TRBJ2-1 | . | TRBV20-1 | TGCAGTGCTAGTCCCCACAATGAGCAGTTCTTC | CSASPHNEQFF
. | TRBJ1-3 | . | TRBV14 | TGTGCCAGCAGCCAATGGATGAACACCATATATTTT | CASSQWMNTIYF
. | TRBJ1-1 | . | TRBV7-2 | TGTGCCAGCAGCTTAGGGGGGCGCCCTGAAGCTTTCTTT | CASSLGGRPEAFF
. | TRBJ1-2 | once | TRBV7-8 | TGTGCCAGCAGCTTAGAGGACTCCAACTATGGCTACACCTTC | CASSLEDSNYGYTF
. | TRBJ1-4 | . | TRBV7-6 | TGTGCCAGCAGCTTAGCTGGGCAGGGGCCATTATATGAAAAACTGTTTTTT | CASSLAGQGPLYEKLFF